This entry describes one T cell receptor (beta chain). This sample is part of a study of cytomegalovirus exposure and HLA in healthy donors. Primers: 60 Vbeta forward and 13 Jbeta reverse. Repertoires were generated with immunoSEQ multiplex PCR, while TCRdb's copy carries only in-frame clones and drops some. The repertoire has 90,000 to 150,000 clones, 65% to 90% of them found once; the top ten carry 2.2%. Source material: PBMCs. This clonotype was obtained from a woman aged 40 to 55 in good health and CMV-seronegative.

The CDR3 is CASSATGGLGANVLTF. CDR3 bases: TGTGCCAGCAGCGCTACAGGGGGACTTGGGGCCAACGTCCTGACTTTC. The chain links TRBV11-2 to TRBJ2-6, with 8 nucleotides matching TRBD1. Germline CDR1 and CDR2: SGHAT and FQNNGV. With 5 bases clipped from V and 3 bases from J, the junction kept 6 bases outside the gene matches. The CDR3 runs 16 residues.